This T cell receptor (beta chain) is from a study of CD8 T cells in ankylosing spondylitis. CDR3 length: 13 amino acids. Per germline, CDR1 SNHLY and CDR2 FYNNEI. Trimming stripped 4 bases from V and 4 bases from J, with 8 bases between. Of note for this clonotype: No antigen is known for it.

Study-wide points: Disease-linked clones reportedly showed significant enrichment in matched ankylosing spondylitis synovial fluid. Disease-linked clones were found to be CD8+ and relatively rare in peripheral blood. A number of the motif variants had already been described in reactive arthritis synovial fluid and blood.

As the method for making TCR beta libraries, quantitative 5'-RACE with molecular barcodes was used. One entry per CDR3 protein, called by TCRdb with MiXCR from the 5' RACE reads. The table lists some 130,000 distinct CDR3 sequences, roughly 8% of them singletons, with approximately 6.8% in the top ten. The material sequenced was synovial fluid, either unsorted or a sorted T cell fraction (not recorded which). This clonotype originated in a male donor with ankylosing spondylitis. The J gene is TRBJ1-3, the V gene TRBV2; D not resolved. The CDR3 DNA follows: TGTGCCAGCAGTGTGTGGAGGGGAAACACCATATATTTT. Translating gives CASSVWRGNTIYF.